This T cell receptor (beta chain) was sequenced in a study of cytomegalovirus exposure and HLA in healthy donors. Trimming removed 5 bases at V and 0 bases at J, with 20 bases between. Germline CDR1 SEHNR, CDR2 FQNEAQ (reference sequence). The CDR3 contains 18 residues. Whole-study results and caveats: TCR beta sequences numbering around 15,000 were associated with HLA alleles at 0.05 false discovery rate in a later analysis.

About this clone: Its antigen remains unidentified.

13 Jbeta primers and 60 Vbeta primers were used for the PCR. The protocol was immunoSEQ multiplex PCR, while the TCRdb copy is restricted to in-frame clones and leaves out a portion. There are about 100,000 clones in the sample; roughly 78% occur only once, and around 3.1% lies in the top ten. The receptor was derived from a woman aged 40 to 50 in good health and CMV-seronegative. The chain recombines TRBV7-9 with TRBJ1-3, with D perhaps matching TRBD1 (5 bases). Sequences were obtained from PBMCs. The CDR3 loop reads CASSPPPEDSFSGNTIYF. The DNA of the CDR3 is TGTGCCAGCAGCCCCCCCCCTGAAGACAGCTTCTCTGGAAACACCATATATTTT. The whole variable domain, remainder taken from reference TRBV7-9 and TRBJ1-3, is DTGVSQNPRHKITKRGQNVTFRCDPISEHNRLYWYRQTLGQGPEFLTYFQNEAQLEKSRLLSDRFSAERPKGSFSTLEIQRTEQGDSAMYLCASSPPPEDSFSGNTIYFGEGSWLTVV.